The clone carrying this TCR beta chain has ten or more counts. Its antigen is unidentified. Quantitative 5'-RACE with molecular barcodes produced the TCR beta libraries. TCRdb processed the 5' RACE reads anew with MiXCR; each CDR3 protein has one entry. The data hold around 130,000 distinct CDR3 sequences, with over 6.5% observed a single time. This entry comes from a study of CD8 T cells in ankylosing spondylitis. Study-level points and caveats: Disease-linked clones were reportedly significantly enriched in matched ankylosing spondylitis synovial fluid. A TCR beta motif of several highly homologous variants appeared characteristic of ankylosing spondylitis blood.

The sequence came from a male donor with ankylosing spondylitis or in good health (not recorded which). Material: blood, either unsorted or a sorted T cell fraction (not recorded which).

The CDR3 bases are TGTGCCAGCAGCGCCAGCGGGGCGAGCTCCTACAATGAGCAGTTCTTC. Translating gives CASSASGASSYNEQFF. The chain couples TRBV9 to TRBJ2-1; 7 bases line up with TRBD2. CDR1 is SGDLS, CDR2 YYNGEE, per germline. V was clipped by 3 bases and J by 0 bases; unmatched bases: 6. The length of the CDR3 is 16 residues. Together with reference TRBV9 and TRBJ2-1, the CDR3 gives the full variable domain: DSGVTQTPKHLITATGQRVTLRCSPRSGDLSVYWYQQSLDQGLQFLIQYYNGEERAKGNILERFSAQQFPDLHSELNLSSLELGDSALYFCASSASGASSYNEQFFGPGTRLTVL.